This T cell receptor beta chain was recovered during a study of regulatory T cells in long-lasting Graves disease. Time point of the sample: newly diagnosed GD, antithyroid drugs for less than 3 months. Generation of the TCR library employed RNA extracted from PBMCs. The TCR beta library used iRepertoire HTBI primers with Arm-PCR amplification of CDR3. TCRdb recomputed calls from the multiplex PCR reads with MiXCR, one row per CDR3 protein. The sample holds 550,000 to 700,000 distinct CDR3 sequences, about 16% seen once. This CDR3 spans 14 amino acids. Germline values: CDR1 LGHDT, CDR2 YNNKEL (reference sequence). Trimming shortened V by 4 bases and J by 6 bases, and 16 bases separated the two germline ends. This sample was shared with a second study, whose subject was T cells in Graves' hyperthyroidism and ophthalmopathy.

The source was peripheral blood mononuclear cells (PBMCs), collected at new diagnosis, from a patient treated with antithyroid drugs. The rearrangement uses TRBV3-1 and TRBJ2-7, with D possibly matching TRBD1 (6 bases). This TCR derives from a man aged 18 to 29 with Graves disease. DNA for the CDR3: TGTGCCAGCAGCCCCCGGGACAAGACCACCGAGCAGTACTTC. It codes for CASSPRDKTTEQYF.